Listed below are T cell receptor beta chains from one sample, sequenced in a study of T cells after yellow fever vaccination. In TCRdb, the 5' RACE reads were re-called with MiXCR into one record per CDR3 protein. The table has about 260,000 distinct CDR3 sequences, 10% to 15% seen once. The sample consisted of CD4+ T cells sorted from PBMCs, taken 45 days after the yellow fever booster vaccination. These receptors were obtained from a man aged 30-40 years who received the YFV17D yellow fever vaccine. Both conserved end residues are trimmed from each CDR3. The order of the fields is J gene, V gene, CDR3 protein.

TRBJ2-7	TRBV7-7	ASSLDRGPSYEQY
TRBJ1-5	TRBV4-3	ASSQETYSNQPQH
TRBJ2-7	TRBV12-3/TRBV12-4	ASRHGSTYEQY
TRBJ1-3	TRBV12-3/TRBV12-4	ASSLPGIGNTIY
TRBJ1-2	TRBV5-1	ASSLRGSDYGYT
TRBJ2-2	TRBV7-2	ASSLVGTGLAGELF
TRBJ2-3	TRBV6-2/TRBV6-3	ASSYRRTGDTQY
TRBJ2-2	TRBV6-1	ASRSPRATGELF
TRBJ2-1	TRBV6-1	ASRGLAADSYNEQF
TRBJ2-1	TRBV20-1	SARNLGRIEQF
TRBJ2-7	TRBV5-6	ASSLDVEEQY
TRBJ2-2	TRBV29-1	SVSSGRSFNTGELF
TRBJ2-3	TRBV3-1	ATAGVADTQY
TRBJ1-4	TRBV5-1	ASSPDSSNEKLF
TRBJ2-7	TRBV5-4	ASSAAGSEY
TRBJ2-3	TRBV11-2	ASSLVPGGALGTDTQY
TRBJ2-1	TRBV11-2	ASSLAHGTYNEQF
TRBJ2-1	TRBV24-1	ATSEAGTSSNEQF
TRBJ2-3	TRBV15	ATSRAPGGGTDTQY
TRBJ2-6	TRBV12-3/TRBV12-4	ASSLSAGGRANVLT
TRBJ1-5	TRBV5-1	ASSPGGQGGNQPQH
TRBJ2-3	TRBV7-9	ASSNTGSTDTQY
TRBJ2-5	TRBV29-1	SVEGGRREETQY
TRBJ2-2	TRBV6-5	ASSSVGELF
TRBJ2-5	TRBV29-1	SVERVSETQY
TRBJ2-5	TRBV15	ATSRDRGYQETQY
TRBJ2-2	TRBV7-2	ASSRGARGLSGELF
TRBJ2-2	TRBV20-1	SARDLRAGTGELF
TRBJ2-7	TRBV20-1	SARAGQELLGQY
TRBJ1-4	TRBV5-1	ASSTRTGNEKLF
TRBJ2-2	TRBV7-6	ASSLPASVGIRELF
TRBJ1-6	TRBV20-1	SARVPHPPRNSPLH
TRBJ2-7	TRBV28	ASRTLTYEQY
TRBJ2-1	TRBV6-2/TRBV6-3	ASSYSSLAVNEQF
TRBJ2-5	TRBV7-2	ASSRQVQETQY
TRBJ2-1	TRBV5-6	ASSLVLAGVAEQF
TRBJ2-1	TRBV29-1	SVAPFEYVGNEQF
TRBJ2-7	TRBV7-2	ASSLDNGPQY
TRBJ2-7	TRBV7-6	ASSTGIGQY
TRBJ2-5	TRBV5-6	ASSLSETQY
TRBJ2-1	TRBV6-2/TRBV6-3	ASTLSHGGAGLAGDEQF
TRBJ2-5	TRBV11-2	ASSLVSMGGSVGETQY
TRBJ2-3	TRBV30	AWSRRIPQDTQY
TRBJ2-7	TRBV24-1	ATSDFREGVYEQY
TRBJ2-7	TRBV20-1	SARGGWGLGLEEQY
TRBJ2-7	TRBV4-2	ASSQSRGGSEQY
TRBJ2-2	TRBV12-3/TRBV12-4	ASTEDTANTGELF
TRBJ1-1	TRBV4-3	ASSQDIKGTEAF
TRBJ2-3	TRBV7-6	ASRLGPGDTQY
TRBJ2-1	TRBV4-1	ASSPAGTWWNEQF
TRBJ2-1	TRBV3-1	ASRTGGLAGTNEQF
TRBJ2-1	TRBV20-1	SAPGQGSDYNEQF
TRBJ2-1	TRBV5-1	ASSLERAYNEQF
TRBJ2-7	TRBV4-3	ASSRQVQDSYEQY
TRBJ2-1	TRBV5-1	ASRSSGTPYNEQF